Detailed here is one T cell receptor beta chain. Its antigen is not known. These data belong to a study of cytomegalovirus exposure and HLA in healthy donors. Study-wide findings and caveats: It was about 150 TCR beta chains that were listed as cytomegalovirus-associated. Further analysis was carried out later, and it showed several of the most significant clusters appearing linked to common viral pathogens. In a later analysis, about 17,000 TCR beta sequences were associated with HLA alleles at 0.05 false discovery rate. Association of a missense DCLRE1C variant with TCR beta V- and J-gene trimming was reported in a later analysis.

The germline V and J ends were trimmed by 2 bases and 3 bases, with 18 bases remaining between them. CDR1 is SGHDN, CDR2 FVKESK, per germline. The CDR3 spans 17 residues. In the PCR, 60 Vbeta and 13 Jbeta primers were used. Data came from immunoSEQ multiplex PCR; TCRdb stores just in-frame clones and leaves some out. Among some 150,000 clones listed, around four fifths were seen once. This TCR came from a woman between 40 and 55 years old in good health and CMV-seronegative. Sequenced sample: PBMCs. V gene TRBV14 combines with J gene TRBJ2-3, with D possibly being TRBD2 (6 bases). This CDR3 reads CASSQQLRRALTDTQYF. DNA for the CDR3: TGTGCCAGCAGCCAACAACTTCGGAGGGCCTTGACAGATACGCAGTATTTT. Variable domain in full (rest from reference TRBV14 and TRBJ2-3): EAGVTQFPSHSVIEKGQTVTLRCDPISGHDNLYWYRRVMGKEIKFLLHFVKESKQDESGMPNNRFLAERTGGTYSTLKVQPAELEDSGVYFCASSQQLRRALTDTQYFGPGTRLTVL.